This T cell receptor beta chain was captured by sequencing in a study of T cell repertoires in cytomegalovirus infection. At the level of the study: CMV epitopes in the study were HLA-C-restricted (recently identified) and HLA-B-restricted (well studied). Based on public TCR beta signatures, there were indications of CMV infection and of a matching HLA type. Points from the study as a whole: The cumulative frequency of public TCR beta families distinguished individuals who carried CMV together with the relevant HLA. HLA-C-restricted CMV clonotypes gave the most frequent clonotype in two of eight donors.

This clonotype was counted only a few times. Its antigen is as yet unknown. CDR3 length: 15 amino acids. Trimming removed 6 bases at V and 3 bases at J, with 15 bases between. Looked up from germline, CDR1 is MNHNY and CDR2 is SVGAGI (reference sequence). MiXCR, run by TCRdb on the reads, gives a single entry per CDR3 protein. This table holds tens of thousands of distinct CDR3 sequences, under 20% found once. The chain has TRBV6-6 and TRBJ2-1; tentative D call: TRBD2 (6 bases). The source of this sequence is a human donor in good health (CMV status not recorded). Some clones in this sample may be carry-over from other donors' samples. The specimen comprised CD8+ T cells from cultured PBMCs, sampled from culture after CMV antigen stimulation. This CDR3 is CASSQTSGRYNEQFF. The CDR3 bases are TGTGCCAGCAGCCAAACAAGCGGGCGCTACAATGAGCAGTTCTTC.